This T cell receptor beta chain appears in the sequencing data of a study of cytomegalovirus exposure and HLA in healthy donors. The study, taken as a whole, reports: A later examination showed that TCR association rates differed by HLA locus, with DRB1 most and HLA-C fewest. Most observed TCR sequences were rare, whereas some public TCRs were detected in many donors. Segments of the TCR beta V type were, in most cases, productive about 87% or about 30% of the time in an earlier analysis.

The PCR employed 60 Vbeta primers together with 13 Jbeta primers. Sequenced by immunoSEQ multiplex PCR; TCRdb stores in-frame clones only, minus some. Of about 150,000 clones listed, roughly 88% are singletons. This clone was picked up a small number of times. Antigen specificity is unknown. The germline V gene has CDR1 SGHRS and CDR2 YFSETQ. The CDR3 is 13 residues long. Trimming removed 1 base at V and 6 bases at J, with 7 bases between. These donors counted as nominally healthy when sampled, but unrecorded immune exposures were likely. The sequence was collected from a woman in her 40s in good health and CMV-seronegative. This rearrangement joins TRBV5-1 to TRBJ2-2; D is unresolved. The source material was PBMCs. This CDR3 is CASSLFSPGELFF. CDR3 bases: TGCGCCAGCAGCTTGTTTTCTCCCGGGGAGCTGTTTTTT.